These 12 T cell receptor beta chains originate from one sample sequenced in a study of T cell repertoires in cytomegalovirus infection. Each CDR3 protein is one row after TCRdb ran MiXCR on the reads. The table shows about 920,000 distinct CDR3 sequences, with roughly 31% occurring only once. No antigen has been assigned to these receptors. Material: cultured CD8+ T cells from PBMCs, obtained from culture after CMV antigen stimulation. The receptors shown here come from a human donor in good health (CMV status not recorded). Some clones in this sample may be carry-over from other donors' samples.

The table lists this clonotype with many counts. This rearrangement joins TRBV12-3 or TRBV12-4 to TRBJ1-1; 12 bases line up with TRBD1. Trimming cost V 5 bases and J 4 bases; bases outside gene matches: 11. The CDR3 has 17 residues. CDR3 amino acids: CASSPPGTGGLGTEAFF. DNA for the CDR3: TGTGCCAGCAGTCCGCCTGGGACAGGGGGCTTGGGCACTGAAGCTTTCTTT.

This clonotype was detected a few times. This chain joins TRBV9 and TRBJ2-1; TRBD1 might be the D (5 bases). The CDR3 contains 14 residues. V was trimmed by 0 bases and J by 6 bases, leaving 10 bases between them. The germline CDR1 and CDR2 sequences are SGDLS and YYNGEE. For the CDR3, the DNA is TGTGCCAGCAGCGTAGTGTCAGGGCCCAATGAGCAGTTCTTC. It encodes CASSVVSGPNEQFF.

This CDR3 is CASSVLLQGEDTDTQYF. The CDR3 nucleotides are TGTGCCAGCAGTGTCTTACTCCAGGGGGAAGACACAGATACGCAGTATTTT. The chain recombines TRBV28 with TRBJ2-3; the match to TRBD1 covers 7 bases. The germline V gene has CDR1 MDHEN and CDR2 SYDVKM. V lost 5 bases, J lost 2 bases, and 13 bases stayed unmatched. The CDR3 consists of 17 residues.

This clonotype was observed a few times. This chain links TRBV6-5 with TRBJ2-1; weak D call: TRBD1 (5 bases). The V end was cut by 0 bases, the J end by 4 bases, with 13 bases between. Germline V lookup: CDR1 MNHEY, CDR2 SVGAGI. The CDR3 sequence is 16 residues long. The CDR3 reads CASSYSKQGEYNEQFF. For the CDR3, the DNA is TGTGCCAGCAGTTACTCGAAGCAGGGCGAATACAATGAGCAGTTCTTC.

The chain recombines TRBV6-5 with TRBJ1-1; a weak D match, TRBD1 (5 bases). The CDR3 totals 11 residues. V was trimmed by 5 bases and J by 12 bases, leaving 13 bases between them. Germline V CDR1 and CDR2: MNHEY, SVGAGI. CDR3 region: CASSHGGDTFF. The CDR3 coding sequence is TGTGCCAGCAGTCACGGGGGGGATACTTTCTTT.

There are many counts of this clonotype. V and J are TRBV19 and TRBJ2-1, with D unclear. Deletions cut 9 bases from V and 0 bases from J, with 6 bases between. The CDR3 has 12 amino acids. Germline V lookup: CDR1 LNHDA, CDR2 SQIVND (reference sequence). Here the CDR3 reads CASSASYNEQFF. The CDR3 DNA reads TGTGCCAGCAGCGCCTCCTACAATGAGCAGTTCTTC. The full variable domain, its missing parts supplied by reference TRBV19 and TRBJ2-1, is DGGITQSPKYLFRKEGQNVTLSCEQNLNHDAMYWYRQDPGQGLRLIYYSQIVNDFQKGDIAEGYSVSREKKESFPLTVTSAQKNPTAFYLCASSASYNEQFFGPGTRLTVL.

This clonotype was detected only a few times. The chain links TRBV27 to TRBJ2-7, with 10 bases fitting TRBD1. CDR1 and CDR2 (germline): MNHEY, SMNVEV (reference sequence). The ends lost 4 bases at V and 2 bases at J; junction bases unmatched: 5. The length of the CDR3 is 15 residues. The CDR3 protein is CASSSGQGPPYEQYF. The CDR3 coding sequence is TGTGCCAGCAGTTCGGGACAGGGGCCACCCTACGAGCAGTACTTC.

Ten or more counts support this clonotype. The chain uses TRBV7-9 and TRBJ2-7; the match to TRBD1 covers 8 bases. The length of the CDR3 is 13 residues. Germline CDR1 SEHNR, CDR2 FQNEAQ (reference sequence). Germline trimming cut 5 bases from V and 3 bases from J; bases unmatched to any gene: 3. The CDR3 region is CASSPTGGYEQYV. CDR3 coding DNA: TGTGCCAGCAGCCCTACAGGGGGCTACGAGCAGTACGTC.

V gene TRBV20-1 combines with J gene TRBJ1-3; possible D gene TRBD1, 6 bases. The CDR3 consists of 12 residues. V was trimmed by 5 bases and J by 4 bases, leaving 9 bases between them. The germline V gene encodes CDR1 DFQATT and CDR2 SNEGSKA (reference sequence). This CDR3 reads CSALDRGNTIYF. As DNA, the CDR3 is TGCAGTGCTTTAGACAGGGGAAACACCATATATTTT.

This clonotype was seen just once. The genes are TRBV7-2 and TRBJ2-3, with 9 bases aligning to TRBD2. This CDR3 contains 17 residues. Germline assignment: CDR1 SGHTA and CDR2 FQGNSA. V shed 5 bases and J 2 bases; nucleotides not matched to a gene: 11. The CDR3 region is CASSRELAGLFTDTQYF. In DNA, the CDR3 is TGTGCCAGCAGCCGGGAGCTAGCGGGGCTCTTCACAGATACGCAGTATTTT.

The V gene is TRBV6-2 or TRBV6-3, the J gene TRBJ2-3, with D possibly matching TRBD1 (6 bases). The germline V gene has CDR1 MNHEY and CDR2 SVGEGT. This CDR3 has 16 residues. The germline V and J ends were trimmed by 2 bases and 5 bases, with 17 bases remaining between them. The CDR3 here is CASSYPGQRSVDTQYF. CDR3 sequence (DNA): TGTGCCAGCAGTTACCCAGGACAGCGTTCAGTAGATACGCAGTATTTT.

This clonotype was found many times. V usage is TRBV6-1 and J usage is TRBJ2-5; 7 bases are a match to TRBD2. CDR1 is MNHNS and CDR2 is SASEGT in the germline V gene. Losses at the gene ends were 6 bases for V and 5 bases for J; bases not matched to a gene: 9. This CDR3 is built from 14 residues. The chain's CDR3 is CASRWDGGTETQYF. CDR3 in DNA: TGTGCCAGCAGATGGGACGGGGGGACGGAGACCCAGTACTTC.